Below are 5 T cell receptor beta chains sequenced from a single sample in a study of blood T cell repertoires in COVID-19. The method was immunoSEQ multiplex PCR; TCRdb's version includes in-frame clones alone and lacks a portion of them. The data show 200,000 to 250,000 clones, around 90% seen once. Material: PBMCs or T cells enriched from blood (not recorded which). These receptors were collected from a woman in her thirties who had been exposed to COVID-19.

The chain employs TRBV6-1 and TRBJ1-4; 7 nucleotides agree with TRBD1. Germline CDR1 reads MNHNS; CDR2 reads SASEGT. Trimming cost V 3 bases and J 7 bases; bases outside gene matches: 8. The CDR3 is made up of 15 amino acids. The CDR3 spells CASSDRGQFSEKLFF. Here the CDR3 DNA reads TGTGCCAGCAGTGACAGGGGACAGTTCTCTGAAAAACTGTTTTTT.

This clone was detected only once. This chain links TRBV6-6 with TRBJ2-7; 9 positions agree with TRBD1. Trimming cost V 5 bases and J 3 bases; bases outside gene matches: 8. Germline CDR1 is MNHNY and CDR2 is SVGAGI (reference sequence). The length of the CDR3 is 15 residues. CDR3 amino acids: CASSTPGTGNYEQYF. The CDR3 region has the DNA TGTGCCAGCAGTACTCCCGGGACAGGGAACTACGAGCAGTACTTC.

The chain combines TRBV5-6 with TRBJ2-7; 9 bases are shared with TRBD2. The V gene's germline CDR1 is SGHDT and CDR2 YYEEEE. Losses at the gene ends were 1 base for V and 11 bases for J; bases not matched to a gene: 13. The CDR3 runs to 15 residues. This CDR3 reads CASSLTREGPSTEYF. The CDR3 bases are TGTGCCAGCAGCTTGACGCGGGAGGGCCCTAGTACTGAGTACTTC.

The chain is built from TRBV19 and TRBJ1-6; 7 nucleotides match TRBD1. V shed 1 base and J 7 bases; nucleotides not matched to a gene: 4. The CDR3 consists of 15 residues. Germline values: CDR1 LNHDA, CDR2 SQIVND (reference sequence). CDR3 region: CASSIAGQLNSPLHF. In nucleotides, the CDR3 is TGTGCCAGTAGTATAGCGGGACAGTTGAATTCACCCCTCCACTTT.

V and J are TRBV7-6 and TRBJ1-4, with 9 bases matching TRBD1. The trim removed 6 bases at V and 7 bases at J, leaving 6 bases unmatched. Germline CDR1 and CDR2: SGHVS and FNYEAQ. The CDR3 totals 14 residues. CDR3 sequence reads: CASRSGTGREKLFF. CDR3 nucleotide sequence: TGTGCCAGCAGATCCGGGACAGGGCGTGAAAAACTGTTTTTT.